Below, one TCR beta chain is given with its context. After removal of 3 bases from V and 6 bases from J, the junction contained 11 bases not matched to a gene. Per germline, CDR1 SGHRS and CDR2 YFSETQ. CDR3 length equals 16 residues. This record belongs to a study of blood T cell repertoires in COVID-19. The overall study: Samples came from the United States, Italy and Spain, spanning acute and convalescent COVID-19. The cDNA or gDNA used as material had been derived from T cells, B-cell-depleted T cells, or PBMCs.

In the original processing: Amplification of reference gene primers was used by the study to estimate nucleated cell counts. Assay used: immunoSEQ multiplex PCR; TCRdb lists only in-frame clones, some missing. The V and J calls and clone size were taken over from that table, and D and trimming were inferred from the DNA. The sample holds roughly 100,000 clones, approximately 87% seen once. The gene calls are TRBV5-1 and TRBJ2-1; 8 bases are shared with TRBD1. This clonotype was obtained from a man aged 45-60 years with acute or convalescent COVID-19. Sequencing was done on a sample of peripheral blood. The DNA of the CDR3 is TGCGCCAGCAGCTGGATACCAGGGGGCGCCCCCAATGAGCAGTTCTTC. This translates into CASSWIPGGAPNEQFF.